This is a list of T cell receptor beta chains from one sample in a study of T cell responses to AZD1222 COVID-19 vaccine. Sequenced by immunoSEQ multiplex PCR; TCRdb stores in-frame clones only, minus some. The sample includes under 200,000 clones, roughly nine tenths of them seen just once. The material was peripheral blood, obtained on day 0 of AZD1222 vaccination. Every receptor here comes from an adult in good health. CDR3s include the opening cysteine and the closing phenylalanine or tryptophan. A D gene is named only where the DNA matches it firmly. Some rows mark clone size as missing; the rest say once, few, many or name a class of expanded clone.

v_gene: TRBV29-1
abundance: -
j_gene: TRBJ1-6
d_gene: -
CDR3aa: CSVWGGDNSPLHF
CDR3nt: TGCAGCGTTTGGGGGGGGGATAATTCACCCCTCCACTTT

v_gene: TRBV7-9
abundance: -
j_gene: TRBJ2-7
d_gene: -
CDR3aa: CASSLVLSPQKAYEQYF
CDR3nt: TGTGCCAGCAGCTTAGTCCTCTCACCTCAGAAGGCCTACGAGCAGTACTTC

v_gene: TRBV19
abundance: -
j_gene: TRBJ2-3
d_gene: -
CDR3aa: CASSVAGTDTQYF
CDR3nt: TGTGCCAGTAGTGTGGCCGGCACAGATACGCAGTATTTT

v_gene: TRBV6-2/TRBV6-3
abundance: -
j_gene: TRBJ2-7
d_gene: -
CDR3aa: CASSYSQGIAYF
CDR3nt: TGTGCCAGCAGTTACTCGCAGGGGATTGCATACTTC

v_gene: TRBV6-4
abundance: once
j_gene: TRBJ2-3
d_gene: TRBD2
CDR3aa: CASSVSSGTDTQYF
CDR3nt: TGTGCCAGCAGTGTCTCTAGCGGGACAGATACGCAGTATTTT

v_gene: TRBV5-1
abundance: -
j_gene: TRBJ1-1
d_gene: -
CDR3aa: CASRSRGTFPEAFF
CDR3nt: TGCGCCAGCAGATCCCGGGGTACGTTCCCTGAAGCTTTCTTT

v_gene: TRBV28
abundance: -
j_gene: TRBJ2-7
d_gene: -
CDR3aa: CASSFFIRDPSYEQYF
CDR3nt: TGTGCCAGCAGTTTTTTCATTCGGGACCCCTCCTACGAGCAGTACTTC

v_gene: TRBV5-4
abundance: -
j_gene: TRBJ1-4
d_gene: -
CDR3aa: CASSLTGLNEKLFF
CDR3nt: TGTGCCAGCAGCTTGACAGGGTTAAATGAAAAACTGTTTTTT

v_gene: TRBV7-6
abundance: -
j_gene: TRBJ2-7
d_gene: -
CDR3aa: CASSPDLFEQYF
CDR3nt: TGTGCCAGCAGTCCAGACCTGTTCGAGCAGTACTTC

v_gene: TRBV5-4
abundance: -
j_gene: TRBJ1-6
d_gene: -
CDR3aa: CASSSTSQGSPLHF
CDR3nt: TGTGCCAGCAGCTCAACTTCGCAAGGTTCACCCCTCCACTTT